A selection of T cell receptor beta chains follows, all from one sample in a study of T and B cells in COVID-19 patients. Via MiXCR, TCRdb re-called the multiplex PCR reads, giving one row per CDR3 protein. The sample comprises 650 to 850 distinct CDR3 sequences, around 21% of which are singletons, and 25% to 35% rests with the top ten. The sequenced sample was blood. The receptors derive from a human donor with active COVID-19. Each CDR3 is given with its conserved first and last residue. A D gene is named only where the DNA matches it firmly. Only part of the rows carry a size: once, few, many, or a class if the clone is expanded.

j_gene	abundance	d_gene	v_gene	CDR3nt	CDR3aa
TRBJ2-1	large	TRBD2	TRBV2	TGTGCCAGCAGTGAGGGCGGGAGGGAGTACAATGAGCAGTTCTTC	CASSEGGREYNEQFF
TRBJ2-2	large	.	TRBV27	TGTGCCAGCAGTTTATTCGGGTTCACCGGGGAGCTGTTTTTT	CASSLFGFTGELFF
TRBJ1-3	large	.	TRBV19	TGTGCCAGCATTCAGGGAAGAGGTGCTGGAAACACCATATATTTT	CASIQGRGAGNTIYF
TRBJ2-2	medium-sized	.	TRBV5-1	TGCGCCAGCAGCTTGGGGGATGCTACGGGGACCGGGGAGCTGTTTTTT	CASSLGDATGTGELFF
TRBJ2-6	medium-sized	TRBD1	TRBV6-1	TGTGCCAGCGGACAGGGGTTCTCTGGGGCCAACTTCCTGACTTTC	CASGQGFSGANFLTF
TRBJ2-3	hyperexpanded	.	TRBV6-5	TGTGCCAGCAGTTACCGCCGGGGCGCGGGGGATACGCAGTATTTT	CASSYRRGAGDTQYF
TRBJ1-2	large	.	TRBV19	TGTGCCAGTAGTATACCCCAGGGAGTTGGCTACACCTTC	CASSIPQGVGYTF
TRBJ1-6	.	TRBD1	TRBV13	TGTGCCAGCAGCTTAGAGGGGGCAGGGGGCATATATTCACCCCTCCACTTT	CASSLEGAGGIYSPLHF
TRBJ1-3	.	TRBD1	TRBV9	TGTGCCAGCAGCGCCTCGACAGGGGCCGGAAACACCATATATTTT	CASSASTGAGNTIYF
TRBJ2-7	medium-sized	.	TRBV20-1	TGCAGTGCTAGAGGACCGGGTTCCTACGAGCAGTACTTC	CSARGPGSYEQYF
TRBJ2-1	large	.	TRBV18	TGTGCCAGCTCACCCTCCCCTAAGGGGGGAAATGAGCAGTTCTTC	CASSPSPKGGNEQFF
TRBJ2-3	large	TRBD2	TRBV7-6	TGTGCCAGCAGCGAAACGGGGGGTTGGTCAGATACGCAGTATTTT	CASSETGGWSDTQYF
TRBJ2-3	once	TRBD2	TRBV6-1	TGTGCCAGCAGTGGACAGGGACTAGCGGGGACAGATACGCAGTATTTT	CASSGQGLAGTDTQYF
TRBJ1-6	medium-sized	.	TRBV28	TGTGCCAGCAGTTTTATACCGGGAGGCGATTCACCCCTCCACTTT	CASSFIPGGDSPLHF
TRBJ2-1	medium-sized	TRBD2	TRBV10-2	TGCGCCAGCACCGTAGCGGGAGAAGGATATGAGCAGTTCTTC	CASTVAGEGYEQFF
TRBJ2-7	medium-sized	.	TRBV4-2	TGTGCCAGCAGCCAGGAGGGGGGGGGCCTCTACGAGCAGTACTTC	CASSQEGGGLYEQYF
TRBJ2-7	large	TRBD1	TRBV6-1	TGTGCCAGCAAGGGGACAGGGTTCGGGTACGAGCAGTACTTC	CASKGTGFGYEQYF
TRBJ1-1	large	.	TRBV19	TGTGCCAGTAGTCTCTCCCAGGGGACTGAAGCTTTCTTT	CASSLSQGTEAFF
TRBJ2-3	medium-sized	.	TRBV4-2	TGTGCCAGCAGCCAAGATGATACAAGCACAGATACGCAGTATTTT	CASSQDDTSTDTQYF
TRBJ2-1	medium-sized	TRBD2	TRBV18	TGTGCCAGCTCACTCGGGACTAGCGGAAACAATGAGCAGTTCTTC	CASSLGTSGNNEQFF
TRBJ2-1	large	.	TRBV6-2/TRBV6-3	TGTGCCAGCAACTACAATGAGCAGTTCTTC	CASNYNEQFF
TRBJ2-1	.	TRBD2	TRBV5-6	TGTGCCAGCAGCTTCGGGATAGCGGGGGGAAATGAGCAGTTCTTC	CASSFGIAGGNEQFF
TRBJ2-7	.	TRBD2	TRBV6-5	TGTGCCAGCAGACGCGGGACTAGCGGGAGAGGGGAGCAGTACTTC	CASRRGTSGRGEQYF
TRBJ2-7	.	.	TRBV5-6	TGTGCCAGCAGCTCCCCTGCGGGCAGGGACGCCTACGAGCAGTACTTC	CASSSPAGRDAYEQYF
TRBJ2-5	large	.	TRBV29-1	TGCAGCGCGAGCGGAGGGGGGGGGGAGACCCAGTACTTC	CSASGGGGETQYF
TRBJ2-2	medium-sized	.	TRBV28	TGTGCCAGCGAAACCGGCGGGGAGCTGTTTTTT	CASETGGELFF
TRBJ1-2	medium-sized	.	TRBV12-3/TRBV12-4	TGTGCCAGCAGTTTAAGGACGGGTAACTATGGCTACACCTTC	CASSLRTGNYGYTF
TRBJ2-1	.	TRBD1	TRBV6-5	TGTGCCAGCGGACAGGGGTATGAGCAGTTCTTC	CASGQGYEQFF
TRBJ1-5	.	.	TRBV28	TGTGCCAGCAGTTCCCTTGACAGTGGGAGCAATCAGCCCCAGCATTTT	CASSSLDSGSNQPQHF
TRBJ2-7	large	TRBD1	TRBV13	TGTGCCAGCAGCTTAGAGGGGGCGCGGTACGAGCAGTACTTC	CASSLEGARYEQYF
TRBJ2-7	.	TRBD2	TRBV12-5	TGTGCTAGTGGTTTGATACTAGCGGGGGGGTCCTACGAGCAGTACTTC	CASGLILAGGSYEQYF
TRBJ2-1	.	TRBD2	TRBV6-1	TGTGCCAGCAGGGGACTAGCGGGAGGAATTGAGCAGTTCTTC	CASRGLAGGIEQFF
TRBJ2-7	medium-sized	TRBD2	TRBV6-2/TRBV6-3	TGTGCCAGCAGTACCCACATGATAGCGGGGCCGACCTACGAGCAGTACTTC	CASSTHMIAGPTYEQYF
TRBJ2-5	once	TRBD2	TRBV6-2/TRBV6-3	TGTGCCAGCACAAGGGCGACTAGCGGGGCTGAGACCCAGTACTTC	CASTRATSGAETQYF
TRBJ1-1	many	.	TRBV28	TGTGCCAGCAAGGGTGTTACGGACACTGAAGCTTTCTTT	CASKGVTDTEAFF
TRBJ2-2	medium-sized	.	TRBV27	TGTGCCAGCAGCCTGAGTGGCGGGGAGCTGTTTTTT	CASSLSGGELFF
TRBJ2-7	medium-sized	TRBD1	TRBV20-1	TGCAGTGCTACATCGGACAGGGCGCTGAGCTCCTACGAGCAGTACTTC	CSATSDRALSSYEQYF
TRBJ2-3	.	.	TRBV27	TGTGCCAGCAGTCCGTATCCCGCAGATACGCAGTATTTT	CASSPYPADTQYF
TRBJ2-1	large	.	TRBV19	TGTGCCAGTAGTATAGATTGGGGGGCCTCGGGGTACAATGAGCAGTTCTTC	CASSIDWGASGYNEQFF
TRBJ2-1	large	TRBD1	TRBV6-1	TGTGCCAGCAGTGGACAGGGGTATGAGCAGTTCTTC	CASSGQGYEQFF